This TCR beta chain emerged from a study of radiotherapy plus CTLA-4 blockade in lung cancer. Study information: Disease control reached approximately 30%, with objective responses in over 15%. Findings and limits, study-wide: How blood T cell clones changed early, along with interferon-beta, reportedly forecast response best.

Per germline, CDR1 SGHDN and CDR2 FVKESK. Trimming removed 0 bases from V and 2 bases from J, with 10 bases in between. This CDR3 has 15 residues. This clone appeared a few times. Its target is unknown. Sequencing used immunoSEQ multiplex PCR; TCRdb keeps in-frame clones, though not all of them. The sample holds around 85,000 clones, around 88% seen once. Sequenced here: peripheral blood, sampled from a patient treated with radiotherapy plus ipilimumab. The clonotype comes from a human donor with non-small cell lung cancer who had a partial response to radiotherapy plus ipilimumab. The chain employs TRBV14 and TRBJ1-1; a possible D gene is TRBD1 (5 bases). The DNA of the CDR3 is TGTGCCAGCAGCCAAGATCCACAGGTAAACACTGAAGCTTTCTTT. Protein: CASSQDPQVNTEAFF.